Presented here are 32 T cell receptor beta chains from one specimen sequenced in a study of blood T cell repertoires in COVID-19 (dated by TCRdb to 2019 to 2021). To prepare the library, the immunoSEQ multiplex PCR assay was applied. In its TCRdb copy, this immuneACCESS table keeps in-frame sequences only and misses some clones. Where compared with another copy, unresolved V genes explain less than half of these, and the others have no known cause. Across this sample there are some 160,000 clones, with just under 90% seen only once. About 9.3% of the sample rests with the top ten. The specimen sequenced was peripheral blood. The receptor source for this set is a woman between 65 and 79 years old with COVID-19, enrolled during active disease.

J is TRBJ1-4 and V is TRBV4-1, with D maybe TRBD1 (5 bases). This CDR3 spans 15 amino acids. Germline CDR1 is MGHRA and CDR2 is YSYEKL. Trimming took 0 bases from V and 8 from J, leaving 13 bases between them. The CDR3 bases are TGCGCCAGCAGCCAAGAAGGAGCAGGGTTGGAAAAACTGTTTTTT. Protein sequence: CASSQEGAGLEKLFF.

This sequence joins TRBV5-1 and TRBJ2-3, with 7 nucleotides matching TRBD2. Trimming at V came to 5 bases and at J to 2 bases, leaving 14 bases not matched to a gene. Germline CDR1 reads SGHRS; CDR2 reads YFSETQ. This CDR3 contains 17 residues. The CDR3: CASRKTGASGFTDTQYF. For the CDR3, the DNA is TGCGCCAGCAGAAAAACCGGGGCTAGCGGATTCACAGATACGCAGTATTTT.

The chain recombines TRBV5-1 with TRBJ2-7, with D possibly being TRBD1 (6 bases). Germline V gene lookup returns CDR1 SGHRS and CDR2 YFSETQ. The length of the CDR3 is 12 residues. Trimming removed 0 bases at V and 10 bases at J, with 11 bases between. The CDR3 sequence: CASSLVTGLQYF. CDR3 nucleotide sequence: TGCGCCAGCAGCTTGGTGACAGGACTTCAGTACTTC.

V usage is TRBV2 and J usage is TRBJ1-2; D gene uncertain. Germline-derived CDR1 and CDR2 are SNHLY and FYNNEI. V shed 8 bases and J shed 0 bases, with 19 bases lying between them. CDR3 length: 16 residues. CDR3 sequence: CASGPQQGAANYGYTF. Here the CDR3 DNA reads TGTGCCAGCGGGCCCCAACAAGGCGCAGCTAACTATGGCTACACCTTC.

The chain joins TRBV18 to TRBJ1-1; 8 bases agree with TRBD1. The CDR3 has 13 amino acids. The germline CDR1 and CDR2 sequences are KGHSH and LQKENI. V dropped 5 bases and J dropped 3; count of bases not matched to a gene: 2. The DNA for the CDR3 is TGTGCCAGCTCAGGACAGGGTGACACTGAAGCTTTCTTT. Protein product: CASSGQGDTEAFF.

The chain couples TRBV6-5 to TRBJ1-2, with 9 bases identical to TRBD1. V lost 5 bases, J lost 3 bases, and 4 bases stayed unmatched. The CDR3 spans 14 residues. CDR1 MNHEY and CDR2 SVGAGI come from the germline V gene. In DNA form, the CDR3 reads TGTGCCAGCAGTCGAAGGACAGGGGACTATGGCTACACCTTC. As protein: CASSRRTGDYGYTF.

V gene TRBV9 combines with J gene TRBJ1-4; D gene uncertain. The CDR3 extends over 15 amino acids. V was cut by 4 bases and J by 8 bases, with 18 bases left in between. CDR1 and CDR2 from the germline V gene are SGDLS and YYNGEE. The CDR3 here is CASSPRGTASEKLFF. For the CDR3, the DNA is TGTGCCAGCAGCCCCCGAGGCACCGCCAGCGAAAAACTGTTTTTT.

The chain links TRBV6-6 to TRBJ2-1; D call uncertain. Per the germline V gene, CDR1 is MNHNY and CDR2 is SVGAGI (reference sequence). V lost 8 bases and J 8 bases, leaving 16 bases between the germline ends. The CDR3 is 13 amino acids. CDR3 sequence (DNA): TGTGCCAGCTCTCTAGTCGGGTGGGATGAGCAGTTCTTC. Protein product: CASSLVGWDEQFF.

The chain carries TRBV4-2 and TRBJ2-3, with 13 bases matching TRBD2. J gave up 3 bases and V 5 bases, and 5 bases lay outside the gene matches. CDR1 LGHNA and CDR2 YNFKEQ come from the germline V gene. The CDR3 sequence is 16 residues long. In nucleotides, the CDR3 is TGTGCCAGCAGCAGTGAACTAGCGGGGGGGACAGATACGCAGTATTTT. Its protein product is CASSSELAGGTDTQYF.

The gene calls are TRBV27 and TRBJ1-1; 10 bases map to TRBD1. With V trimmed by 4 bases and J by 1 base, 6 bases remained unmatched. The CDR3 is made up of 16 amino acids. The germline CDR1 and CDR2 sequences are MNHEY and SMNVEV (reference sequence). This CDR3 reads CASSSGTGATNTEAFF. The CDR3 DNA reads TGTGCCAGCAGTTCCGGGACAGGGGCGACGAACACTGAAGCTTTCTTT.

The chain combines TRBV9 with TRBJ2-1, with a tentative D call TRBD2 (5 bases). CDR1 is SGDLS, CDR2 YYNGEE, per germline. CDR3 length: 15 residues. V was clipped by 3 bases and J by 6 bases, with 16 bases between them. CDR3 sequence: CASSATDSSTNEQFF. CDR3 nucleotide sequence: TGTGCCAGCAGCGCAACGGACTCCTCCACCAATGAGCAGTTCTTC.

The V and J genes are TRBV5-1 and TRBJ2-1; 7 nucleotides line up with TRBD2. From germline, CDR1 is SGHRS and CDR2 YFSETQ. After removal of 2 bases from V and 9 bases from J, the junction contained 11 bases not matched to a gene. The length of the CDR3 is 15 residues. CDR3 protein: CASSLERGLLGEQFF. The CDR3 DNA reads as TGCGCCAGCAGCTTAGAGCGGGGCTTGTTGGGTGAGCAGTTCTTC. The variable domain in full, with the rest retrieved from reference TRBV5-1 and TRBJ2-1, is KAGVTQTPRYLIKTRGQQVTLSCSPISGHRSVSWYQQTPGQGLQFLFEYFSETQRNKGNFPGRFSGRQFSNSRSEMNVSTLELGDSALYLCASSLERGLLGEQFFGPGTRLTVL.

The chain employs TRBV5-5 and TRBJ1-3; 8 bases are shared with TRBD1. V was pared by 2 bases and J by 2 bases, with 9 bases of the junction left unmatched. CDR3 length equals 17 residues. Germline-derived CDR1 and CDR2 are SGHKS and YYEKEE (reference sequence). CDR3 amino acids: CASSLGNTGGAGNTIYF. The CDR3 DNA reads as TGTGCCAGCAGCTTAGGGAACACAGGGGGAGCTGGAAACACCATATATTTT.

This chain links TRBV14 with TRBJ1-1; D gene uncertain. Germline values: CDR1 SGHDN, CDR2 FVKESK. Trimming stripped 1 base from V and 6 bases from J, with 12 bases between. This CDR3 spans 14 amino acids. In DNA form, the CDR3 reads TGTGCCAGCAGCCAAGGCGGGCGGGCCTCTGAAGCTTTCTTT. It specifies CASSQGGRASEAFF.

This chain's CDR3 is CASSSHSGDSDTQYF. The CDR3 nucleotides are TGTGCCAGCAGCTCCCATTCGGGGGATTCGGATACGCAGTATTTT. This chain links TRBV11-2 with TRBJ2-3; D may be TRBD2 (6 bases). This CDR3 has 15 residues. The V end was cut by 4 bases, the J end by 6 bases, with 17 bases between. CDR1 is SGHAT, CDR2 FQNNGV, per germline.

This clone appeared a single time. This chain uses TRBV6-5 with TRBJ2-3; the match to TRBD2 covers 7 bases. This CDR3 is 16 amino acids long. J was trimmed by 2 bases and V by 0 bases; bases with no gene match: 5. The germline V gene has CDR1 MNHEY and CDR2 SVGAGI. This CDR3 is CASSYSGRAITDTQYF. The CDR3 DNA reads TGTGCCAGCAGTTACTCAGGGAGGGCCATCACAGATACGCAGTATTTT.

This chain links TRBV18 with TRBJ1-4, with 11 bases identical to TRBD1. The CDR3 has 15 amino acids. The germline CDR1 and CDR2 sequences are KGHSH and LQKENI. V was pared by 5 bases and J by 7 bases, with 6 bases of the junction left unmatched. The CDR3 DNA reads as TGTGCCAGCTCATCCGGGACAGGGGGGATTGAAAAACTGTTTTTT. This codes for CASSSGTGGIEKLFF.

This chain joins TRBV7-3 and TRBJ2-7; 7 bases align to TRBD1. The CDR3 contains 14 residues. The germline V gene has CDR1 SGHTA and CDR2 FQGTGA. V dropped 4 bases and J dropped 2; count of bases not matched to a gene: 5. CDR3 region: CASSWGQPPYEQYF. CDR3 nucleotide sequence: TGTGCCAGCAGCTGGGGACAGCCCCCCTACGAGCAGTACTTC.

V gene TRBV29-1 combines with J gene TRBJ1-1; 9 bases match TRBD1. V lost 8 bases and J lost 4; bases outside the gene matches: 8. The CDR3 contains 13 residues. CDR1 SQVTM and CDR2 ANQGSEA come from the germline V gene. CDR3: CSFRDRAGTEAFF. The CDR3 nucleotides read TGCAGCTTCCGGGACAGGGCAGGCACTGAAGCTTTCTTT.

The chain has TRBV11-1 and TRBJ2-1; D call uncertain. This CDR3 is 15 amino acids long. Germline V gene lookup returns CDR1 SGHAT and CDR2 FQDESV (reference sequence). V was clipped by 4 bases and J by 0 bases, with 10 bases between them. CDR3 protein: CASSSVFSSYNEQFF. The CDR3 region has the DNA TGTGCCAGCAGCTCAGTGTTCTCCTCCTACAATGAGCAGTTCTTC.

The V and J genes are TRBV5-4 and TRBJ1-2; D gene ambiguous. The ends were cut back, 4 bases at V and 4 bases at J, with 14 bases in the middle. The CDR3 totals 14 residues. Germline V gene lookup returns CDR1 SGHNT and CDR2 YYREEE (reference sequence). CDR3 nucleotides: TGTGCCAGCAGCCCCCTGGAGGGTGGCTATGGCTACACCTTC. Protein sequence: CASSPLEGGYGYTF. Supplemented by reference TRBV5-4 and TRBJ1-2, the full variable domain reads ETGVTQSPTHLIKTRGQQVTLRCSSQSGHNTVSWYQQALGQGPQFIFQYYREEENGRGNFPPRFSGLQFPNYSSELNVNALELDDSALYLCASSPLEGGYGYTFGSGTRLTVV.

The chain combines TRBV5-1 with TRBJ1-3; D is perhaps TRBD1 (5 bases). Germline loops: CDR1 SGHRS, CDR2 YFSETQ. Trimming pared 0 bases from V and 0 bases from J, leaving 10 bases between. This CDR3 region has 16 residues. CDR3 DNA: TGCGCCAGCAGCTTGGATTGGGGCCCCTCTGGAAACACCATATATTTT. Amino acid sequence: CASSLDWGPSGNTIYF.

The gene calls are TRBV4-1 and TRBJ2-7, with D unclear. Germline V gives CDR1 MGHRA, CDR2 YSYEKL. The CDR3 totals 15 residues. Trimming took 1 base from V and 2 from J, leaving 12 bases between them. Here the CDR3 DNA reads TGCGCCAGCAGCCAAGGTTGGGCCACGGCCTACGAGCAGTACTTC. It is translated as CASSQGWATAYEQYF.

The chain uses TRBV2 and TRBJ1-6, with 9 bases matching TRBD1. This CDR3 region has 15 residues. The J segment lost 6 bases and the V segment lost 4 bases, leaving 4 bases of the junction unmatched. Germline-derived CDR1 and CDR2 are SNHLY and FYNNEI. CDR3 nucleotides: TGTGCCAGCAGTGTCCGGGGACAGGGTAATTCACCCCTCCACTTT. This encodes CASSVRGQGNSPLHF.

The V gene is TRBV30, the J gene TRBJ1-5; the D is unclear. CDR3 length: 14 amino acids. CDR1 is GTSNPN, CDR2 SVGIG, per germline (reference sequence). The ends were cut back, 0 bases at V and 7 bases at J, with 13 bases in the middle. The CDR3 bases are TGTGCCTGGAGTGTATCGGGAAAGTTGCAGCCCCAGCATTTT. Translating gives CAWSVSGKLQPQHF.

This clone showed up just a few times. The J gene is TRBJ1-4, the V gene TRBV3-1 (or the pseudogene TRBV3-2); D uncertain. The CDR3 length is 11 residues. V was pared by 5 bases and J by 8 bases, with 6 bases between. The germline V gene encodes CDR1 LGHDT and CDR2 YNNKEL (reference sequence). The CDR3 nucleotides read TGTGCCAGCAGCACCCTAGAAAAACTGTTTTTT. Its protein is CASSTLEKLFF.

This sequence joins TRBV7-2 and TRBJ2-7, with 10 bases that match TRBD1. The trim removed 5 bases at V and 3 bases at J, leaving 13 bases unmatched. The CDR3 contains 17 residues. CDR1 and CDR2 from the germline V gene are SGHTA and FQGNSA. The CDR3, as DNA: TGTGCCAGCAGCCCTCAGGCCGGGACAGGGGAAGTCTACGAGCAGTACTTC. This translates into CASSPQAGTGEVYEQYF.

V usage is TRBV30 and J usage is TRBJ2-4; 7 bases align to TRBD1. The junction had 11 bases not matched to a gene; V was cut back by 3 bases and J by 0 bases. Germline V lookup: CDR1 GTSNPN, CDR2 SVGIG (reference sequence). The CDR3 extends over 17 amino acids. In DNA form, the CDR3 reads TGTGCCTGGAGCGATCCGGGACAGAAACTAGCCAAAAACATTCAGTACTTC. Amino acid sequence: CAWSDPGQKLAKNIQYF. The full variable domain, completed using reference TRBV30 and TRBJ2-4, is SQTIHQWPATLVQPVGSPLSLECTVEGTSNPNLYWYRQAAGRGLQLLFYSVGIGQISSEVPQNLSASRPQDRQFILSSKKLLLSDSGFYLCAWSDPGQKLAKNIQYFGAGTRLSVL.

The V call is TRBV5-8, the J call TRBJ1-2; TRBD1 matches 7 bases. CDR1 is SGHTS and CDR2 is YDEGEE in the germline V gene. This CDR3 has 13 residues. With 5 bases clipped from V and 8 bases from J, the junction kept 9 bases outside the gene matches. The CDR3 DNA sequence: TGTGCCAGCAGTGGCAGGGGGGATTGGGGCTACACCTTC. Its translation: CASSGRGDWGYTF.

The rearrangement joins TRBV11-3 to TRBJ2-1; no reliable D call. Germline V CDR1 and CDR2: SGHNT, YENEEA. Between the trimmed V and J ends, which lost 5 bases and 7 bases, there was a span of 12 bases. The CDR3 is made up of 13 amino acids. DNA of the CDR3: TGTGCCAGCAGCCATCCCGGGTCAAATGAGCAGTTCTTC. This translates into CASSHPGSNEQFF.

V and J are TRBV2 and TRBJ2-7; D not resolved. The CDR3 totals 11 residues. The germline V and J ends were trimmed by 5 bases and 6 bases, with 8 bases remaining between them. From germline, CDR1 is SNHLY and CDR2 FYNNEI. The CDR3 DNA sequence: TGTGCCAGCAGTCCCGGGTCCGAGCAGTACTTC. Translated: CASSPGSEQYF.

This clone was found once. This chain connects TRBV5-1 to TRBJ1-1, with D possibly TRBD1 on 5 matching bases. The V end lost 0 bases, the J end lost 9 bases, and 21 bases lay between the germline ends. The CDR3 totals 16 residues. Germline V gene sequence: CDR1 SGHRS, CDR2 YFSETQ. Here the CDR3 reads CASSLGAQGPGPQAFF. The CDR3 DNA reads as TGCGCCAGCAGCTTGGGGGCCCAGGGCCCTGGCCCGCAAGCTTTCTTT. Based on the CDR3 plus reference TRBV5-1 and TRBJ1-1, the full variable domain is KAGVTQTPRYLIKTRGQQVTLSCSPISGHRSVSWYQQTPGQGLQFLFEYFSETQRNKGNFPGRFSGRQFSNSRSEMNVSTLELGDSALYLCASSLGAQGPGPQAFFGQGTRLTVV.